This T cell receptor beta chain was sequenced in a study of glioma-infiltrating T cells. Study-level points and caveats: CDR3 overlap between tissue and blood was very small. Above-expected tissue-blood divergence occurred in all gliomas, most in low-grade ones.

A few counts support this clonotype. The antigen is unknown. Trimming removed 6 bases at V and 3 bases at J, with 6 bases between. Germline CDR1 reads MDHEN; CDR2 reads SYDVKM. This CDR3 comprises 11 residues. Amplification of TCR alpha and beta CDR3 regions from RNA used iRepertoire nested multiplex PCR. For one-step reverse transcription and amplification, 100-400 ng of tissue mRNA or PBMC total RNA was used. One entry per CDR3 protein, called by TCRdb with MiXCR from the multiplex PCR reads. The table has 150,000 or so distinct CDR3 sequences, about two fifths seen once. This TCR was sampled from a human donor with low-grade glioma or glioblastoma, undergoing nonglioma brain surgery, or in good health (not recorded which). This sequence joins TRBV28 and TRBJ2-7; D is unresolved. Sequencing input: glioma tissue, nonneoplastic brain tissue, or PBMCs (not recorded which). The CDR3 nucleotides read TGTGCCAGCAGGGCTAGCTACGAGCAGTACTTC. The encoded protein is CASRASYEQYF. The full variable domain, rest sourced from reference TRBV28 and TRBJ2-7, is DVKVTQSSRYLVKRTGEKVFLECVQDMDHENMFWYRQDPGLGLRLIYFSYDVKMKEKGDIPEGYSVSREKKERFSLILESASTNQTSMYLCASRASYEQYFGPGTRLTVT.